The source of this T cell receptor (beta chain) is a study of T-cell memory formation after mild COVID-19. Study details: There were largely donor-specific TCR clusters.

The germline CDR1 and CDR2 sequences are SGHNT and YENEEA. Trimming removed 5 bases from V and 5 bases from J, with 12 bases in between. This CDR3 is 13 amino acids long. TCRdb itself ran the 5' RACE reads through MiXCR, one entry per CDR3 protein. This sample has 98,000 or so distinct CDR3 sequences, with about 18% found just once. Sequenced sample: PBMCs or a T cell subset sorted from them (not recorded which). This clonotype originated in a man younger than 35 who had mild COVID-19 (a few samples of this study predate the infection). Cell type and time point are not known. This chain connects TRBV11-3 to TRBJ2-5; D might be TRBD2 (6 bases). CDR3 loop: CASSAGRRETQYF. CDR3 bases: TGTGCCAGCAGCGCAGGGAGGCGGGAGACCCAGTACTTC.